This T cell receptor beta chain was captured in a study of blood T cell repertoires in COVID-19. Study-wide context: The study drew acute and convalescent COVID-19 samples from the United States, Italy and Spain.

V dropped 6 bases and J dropped 1; count of bases not matched to a gene: 8. This CDR3 contains 15 residues. Germline V lookup: CDR1 LGHDT, CDR2 YNNKEL (reference sequence). Generated by immunoSEQ multiplex PCR, the TCRdb table keeps only in-frame clones and is missing some. The data show 120,000 or so clones, 79% seen once. This TCR was recovered from a man aged 35-49 years with active or convalescent COVID-19. J is TRBJ1-2 and V is TRBV3-1 (or the pseudogene TRBV3-2); 7 bases line up with TRBD1. The sequenced material came from peripheral blood. The CDR3 is CASSPPGTVNYGYTF. In DNA form, the CDR3 reads TGTGCCAGCAGTCCCCCCGGGACAGTTAACTATGGCTACACCTTC.